One and the same sample provided the 10 T cell receptor beta chains below, sequenced in a study of cytomegalovirus exposure and HLA in healthy donors. In the PCR, 60 Vbeta and 13 Jbeta primers were used. Clones were read by immunoSEQ multiplex PCR, and TCRdb kept only the in-frame ones, dropping some. The sample holds around 180,000 clones, 70% to 90% seen once. Material for sequencing was PBMCs. Receptors originate from a woman between 18 and 29 years old in good health and CMV-seropositive.

This chain connects TRBV6-1 to TRBJ1-6; 7 nucleotides align to TRBD1. Germline V gene sequence: CDR1 MNHNS, CDR2 SASEGT. Trimming removed 4 bases from V and 1 base from J; junction bases left unmatched: 7. The CDR3 length is 17 residues. The CDR3 sequence: CASSGLGGHSYNSPLHF. Written as DNA, the CDR3 is TGTGCCAGCAGTGGTTTAGGGGGCCATTCCTATAATTCACCCCTCCACTTT.

The chain uses TRBV18 and TRBJ1-2, with D perhaps matching TRBD1 (6 bases). Trimming shortened V by 2 bases and J by 6 bases, and 19 bases separated the two germline ends. This CDR3 region has 16 residues. Germline V gives CDR1 KGHSH, CDR2 LQKENI. CDR3 residues: CASSPVSGTQGNGYTF. In nucleotides, the CDR3 is TGTGCCAGCTCACCAGTTTCCGGGACACAGGGTAATGGCTACACCTTC.

The chain recombines TRBV4-3 with TRBJ2-2, with D possibly matching TRBD2 (6 bases). Germline V lookup: CDR1 LGHNA, CDR2 YSLEER. Deletions cut 1 base from V and 3 bases from J, with 12 bases between. The CDR3 totals 16 residues. CDR3 protein: CASSQAISGYTGELFF. As DNA, the CDR3 is TGCGCCAGCAGCCAAGCTATTAGCGGCTACACCGGGGAGCTGTTTTTT.

The J gene is TRBJ1-2, the V gene TRBV7-9, with D perhaps matching TRBD1 (5 bases). Germline CDR1 and CDR2: SEHNR and FQNEAQ (reference sequence). Trimming stripped 5 bases from V and 8 bases from J, with 12 bases between. The CDR3 length is 12 residues. CDR3 coding DNA: TGTGCCAGCAGCCGTCAGGGCGACGGCTACACCTTC. This codes for CASSRQGDGYTF.

V is TRBV7-6 and J is TRBJ1-1; 7 positions agree with TRBD1. Germline V gene data show CDR1 as SGHVS and CDR2 as FNYEAQ. The ends lost 6 bases at V and 4 bases at J; junction bases unmatched: 8. The CDR3 has 14 amino acids. CDR3 DNA: TGTGCCAGCAGTTCGGACAGGTTTGGCACTGAAGCTTTCTTT. This encodes CASSSDRFGTEAFF.

V gene TRBV10-1 combines with J gene TRBJ2-5; 7 bases line up with TRBD1. Gene TRBJ2-7 matches the end of the DNA better, so the J call may be wrong. The V gene's germline CDR1 is WNHNN and CDR2 SYGVQD (reference sequence). CDR3 size: 18 residues. CDR3 protein: CASTLTGNRTPMYDEQYF. The CDR3 DNA sequence: TGCGCCAGCACCCTGACAGGGAATCGTACCCCAATGTACGACGAGCAGTACTTC.

This clone was seen a handful of times. The chain is built from TRBV11-3 and TRBJ2-1; possible D gene TRBD2, 7 bases. The CDR3 spans 16 residues. The V and J ends lost 5 bases and 7 bases respectively, with 21 bases between them. Germline V gene data show CDR1 as SGHNT and CDR2 as YENEEA. The CDR3 coding sequence is TGTGCCAGCAGCCCGCTAGGGGGGGGGCAGACTAATGAGCAGTTCTTC. The encoded protein is CASSPLGGGQTNEQFF.

The rearrangement joins TRBV7-2 to TRBJ2-5, with 14 bases matching TRBD2. The CDR3 loop spans 15 amino acids. Looked up from germline, CDR1 is SGHTA and CDR2 is FQGNSA. Unmatched junction bases numbered 4, after V lost 5 bases and J lost 5 bases. CDR3 DNA: TGTGCCAGCAGCGCCCGACTAGCGGGAGGGGAGACCCAGTACTTC. Its protein product is CASSARLAGGETQYF.

The chain uses TRBV19 and TRBJ2-3; D possibly corresponds to TRBD2 (5 bases). CDR1 is LNHDA and CDR2 is SQIVND in the germline V gene (reference sequence). Trimming took off 6 bases at V and 3 bases at J, with 13 bases between the two ends. The CDR3 spans 14 residues. CDR3 region: CASSEEGGTDTQYF. CDR3 nucleotides: TGTGCCAGTAGCGAAGAGGGCGGGACAGATACGCAGTATTTT.

The table lists this clone with a count of one. The chain combines TRBV6-6 with TRBJ2-3; 8 nucleotides agree with TRBD2. The junction had 4 bases not matched to a gene; V was cut back by 5 bases and J by 3 bases. The CDR3 spans 14 residues. CDR1 and CDR2 from the germline V gene are MNHNY and SVGAGI (reference sequence). This CDR3 is CASSHGLATDTQYF. The CDR3 DNA reads as TGTGCCAGCAGTCACGGACTAGCAACAGATACGCAGTATTTT.